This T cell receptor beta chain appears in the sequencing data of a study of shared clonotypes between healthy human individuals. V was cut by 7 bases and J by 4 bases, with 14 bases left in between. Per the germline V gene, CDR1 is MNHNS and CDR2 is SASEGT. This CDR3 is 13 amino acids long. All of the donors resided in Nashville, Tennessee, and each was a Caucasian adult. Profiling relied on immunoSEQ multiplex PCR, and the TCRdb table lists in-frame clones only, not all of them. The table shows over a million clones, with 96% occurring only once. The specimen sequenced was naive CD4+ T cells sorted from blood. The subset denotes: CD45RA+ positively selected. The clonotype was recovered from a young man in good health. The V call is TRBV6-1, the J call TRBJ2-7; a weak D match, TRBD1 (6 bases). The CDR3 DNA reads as TGTGCCAGCAACCCGGGACACCCTTACGAGCAGTACTTC. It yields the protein CASNPGHPYEQYF.